Shown below are 26 T cell receptor beta chains from a single sample sequenced in a study of T cells in localized non-small cell lung cancer (TCRdb year 2020). Library generation was performed with the immunoSEQ multiplex PCR assay. TCRdb took over this immuneACCESS table, retaining in-frame rearrangements with V and J assigned. Such tables are incomplete; in checked studies, under half of the missing clones stem from an unresolved V gene, and the remainder is unexplained. Counted in this sample were about 59,000 clones; approximately 91% of them appeared once. Of the sample, just under 20% falls within the top ten clones. This material consisted of peripheral blood, taken before any cancer treatment. These TCRs come from a man between 40 and 70 years old with stage I lung adenocarcinoma.

V and J are TRBV7-8 and TRBJ1-5, with TRBD1 matching 10 bases. CDR1 is SGHVS and CDR2 is FQNEAQ in the germline V gene. V gave up 3 bases and J gave up 3 bases; unmatched junction bases: 2. There are 15 residues in the CDR3. Written as DNA, the CDR3 is TGTGCCAGCAGCTTCGGGACAGGGGACAATCAGCCCCAGCATTTT. This sequence encodes CASSFGTGDNQPQHF. The full variable domain, rest sourced from reference TRBV7-8 and TRBJ1-5, is GAGVSQSPRYKVAKRGQDVALRCDPISGHVSLFWYQQALGQGPEFLTYFQNEAQLDKSGLPSDRFFAERPEGSVSTLKIQRTQQEDSAVYLCASSFGTGDNQPQHFGDGTRLSIL.

V usage is TRBV6-5 and J usage is TRBJ1-4, with D maybe TRBD1 (5 bases). CDR1 is MNHEY and CDR2 is SVGAGI in the germline V gene. With 4 bases removed from V and 4 bases from J, the gap between germline ends came to 10 bases. CDR3 size: 14 residues. The CDR3 is CASSSRGNNEKLFF. The CDR3 bases are TGTGCCAGCAGTTCCCGGGGGAATAATGAAAAACTGTTTTTT.

The rearrangement uses TRBV11-1 and TRBJ1-3, with no clear D. V lost 3 bases, J lost 8 bases, and 14 bases lay in between. The V gene's germline CDR1 is SGHAT and CDR2 FQDESV (reference sequence). The CDR3 length is 14 residues. The CDR3 is CASSLFGSVDTIYF. CDR3 nucleotide sequence: TGTGCCAGCAGCTTGTTCGGGTCGGTCGACACCATATATTTT.

V gene TRBV14 combines with J gene TRBJ2-7; 7 positions agree with TRBD2. J was trimmed by 3 bases and V by 0 bases; bases with no gene match: 14. CDR3 length: 18 amino acids. Germline V lookup: CDR1 SGHDN, CDR2 FVKESK. The CDR3 loop is CASSQDPLRGRALYEQYF. The CDR3 DNA reads TGTGCCAGCAGCCAAGACCCCCTACGTGGGAGGGCCCTCTACGAGCAGTACTTC.

The chain links TRBV6-1 to TRBJ1-5, with a weak D call TRBD1 (6 bases). CDR3 length: 14 amino acids. Looked up from germline, CDR1 is MNHNS and CDR2 is SASEGT. The V and J ends lost 3 bases and 10 bases respectively, with 16 bases between them. DNA of the CDR3: TGTGCCAGCAGTGACATGACAGGCGCTGGTCCCCAGCATTTT. It is translated as CASSDMTGAGPQHF.

This clone has just one count. V and J are TRBV5-1 and TRBJ2-3; 9 bases map to TRBD2. Trimming at V came to 0 bases and at J to 2 bases, leaving 4 bases not matched to a gene. Germline V CDR1 and CDR2: SGHRS, YFSETQ. This CDR3 is built from 16 residues. In nucleotides, the CDR3 is TGCGCCAGCAGCTTGGATGGCGGGAGGGCCACAGATACGCAGTATTTT. Translation gives CASSLDGGRATDTQYF. The full variable domain, with the rest looked up from reference TRBV5-1 and TRBJ2-3, is KAGVTQTPRYLIKTRGQQVTLSCSPISGHRSVSWYQQTPGQGLQFLFEYFSETQRNKGNFPGRFSGRQFSNSRSEMNVSTLELGDSALYLCASSLDGGRATDTQYFGPGTRLTVL.

The chain's CDR3 is CASSLSWVGGELFF. CDR3 DNA sequence: TGCGCCAGCAGCTTGAGTTGGGTAGGCGGGGAGCTGTTTTTT. The chain recombines TRBV5-1 with TRBJ2-2; D is unclear. The V end was cut by 1 base, the J end by 7 bases, with 11 bases between. The CDR3 consists of 14 residues. Germline lookup yields CDR1 SGHRS and CDR2 YFSETQ.

The gene calls are TRBV5-6 and TRBJ2-3; 8 bases line up with TRBD2. Germline V gene lookup returns CDR1 SGHDT and CDR2 YYEEEE. This CDR3 is built from 14 residues. V lost 4 bases and J lost 1; bases outside the gene matches: 2. The CDR3 DNA reads as TGTGCCAGCAGCCTCGGGGGGGGCACAGATACGCAGTATTTT. It translates to CASSLGGGTDTQYF.

This chain links TRBV30 with TRBJ2-2; D uncertain. With 2 bases removed from V and 5 bases from J, the gap between germline ends came to 15 bases. Germline loops: CDR1 GTSNPN, CDR2 SVGIG (reference sequence). The CDR3 sequence is 15 residues long. The CDR3 region has the DNA TGTGCCTGGAGTCAGCCCGACAAAACGACCGGGGAGCTGTTTTTT. Protein: CAWSQPDKTTGELFF.

The chain employs TRBV4-1 and TRBJ1-1, with TRBD1 matching 9 bases. V trimming: 1 base; J trimming: 6 bases; junction bases outside the gene matches: 12. The CDR3 length is 17 residues. Germline lookup yields CDR1 MGHRA and CDR2 YSYEKL. The CDR3 coding sequence is TGCGCCAGCAGCCAAGGACCGGGACAGGGAGGGTTTGCTGAAGCTTTCTTT. Translating gives CASSQGPGQGGFAEAFF.

The V call is TRBV25-1, the J call TRBJ1-1, with D possibly TRBD1 on 5 matching bases. CDR3 length: 13 amino acids. Germline CDR1 is MGHDK and CDR2 is SYGVNS. V was trimmed by 2 bases and J by 5 bases, leaving 9 bases between them. CDR3 amino acids: CASSEHGGTEAFF. The CDR3 DNA follows: TGTGCCAGCAGTGAACATGGGGGAACTGAAGCTTTCTTT.

The chain uses TRBV11-3 and TRBJ1-4; D is perhaps TRBD1 (6 bases). V was clipped by 1 base and J by 12 bases, with 18 bases between them. Germline values: CDR1 SGHNT, CDR2 YENEEA. The CDR3 consists of 15 residues. The CDR3 nucleotides read TGTGCCAGCAGCTTAGGGGGGACACGCCCAAAGCAACTGTTTTTT. It encodes CASSLGGTRPKQLFF.

V is TRBV15 and J is TRBJ2-7; TRBD1 agrees at 7 bases. Trimming cost V 3 bases and J 3 bases; bases outside gene matches: 2. The CDR3 is 13 amino acids. Germline V lookup: CDR1 LNHNV, CDR2 YYDKDF (reference sequence). CDR3 sequence (DNA): TGTGCCACCAGCAGTGGGGACAGCTACGAGCAGTACTTC. Residues: CATSSGDSYEQYF.

V is TRBV25-1 and J is TRBJ1-4; 8 bases align to TRBD1. The CDR3 consists of 16 residues. J gave up 1 base and V 3 bases, and 4 bases lay outside the gene matches. Germline V gene data show CDR1 as MGHDK and CDR2 as SYGVNS. The CDR3 protein is CASSDYGTGTNEKLFF. The CDR3 DNA reads TGTGCCAGCAGTGATTATGGGACAGGAACTAATGAAAAACTGTTTTTT.

The rearrangement uses TRBV2 and TRBJ2-7; D uncertain. CDR1 SNHLY and CDR2 FYNNEI come from the germline V gene. The CDR3 covers 13 residues. V lost 6 bases and J lost 6, with 15 bases in between. CDR3 nucleotides: TGTGCCAGCAGCAGCCTGACCAGCTCCGAGCAGTACTTC. This encodes CASSSLTSSEQYF.

The sample holds one count of this clone. The rearrangement joins TRBV11-3 to TRBJ2-3, with TRBD2 matching over 7 bases. Germline V CDR1 and CDR2: SGHNT, YENEEA. The CDR3 runs 13 residues. With V trimmed by 3 bases and J by 3 bases, 0 bases remained unmatched. The CDR3: CASSLGGTDTQYF. CDR3 DNA: TGTGCCAGCAGCTTGGGAGGGACAGATACGCAGTATTTT.

The chain couples TRBV11-2 to TRBJ2-7; no clear D gene. Germline V gene data show CDR1 as SGHAT and CDR2 as FQNNGV. The CDR3 is made up of 14 amino acids. V gave up 1 base and J gave up 3 bases, with 10 bases separating them. This chain's CDR3 is CASSLGSGGYEQYF. The CDR3 bases are TGTGCCAGCAGCTTAGGTAGTGGCGGCTACGAGCAGTACTTC.

The count of this clone is one. The rearrangement links TRBV6-5 to TRBJ1-1, with 7 bases identical to TRBD1. CDR1 and CDR2 (germline): MNHEY, SVGAGI. This CDR3 has 14 residues. V shed 5 bases, J shed 5 bases, and the junction held 8 bases outside the gene matches. CDR3 coding DNA: TGTGCCAGCAGTGAACAGGGGTGGAAGACTGAAGCTTTCTTT. Amino acids: CASSEQGWKTEAFF.

A single count supports this clone. This chain uses TRBV28 with TRBJ1-3; 7 bases fit TRBD1. This CDR3 spans 15 amino acids. Germline trimming cut 6 bases from V and 3 bases from J; bases unmatched to any gene: 8. The germline V gene encodes CDR1 MDHEN and CDR2 SYDVKM. The CDR3 is CASRADRVFGNTIYF. The CDR3 DNA reads TGTGCCAGCAGGGCAGACAGGGTCTTTGGAAACACCATATATTTT.

The chain uses TRBV7-9 and TRBJ2-5; no firm D call. The CDR3 has 11 amino acids. CDR1 and CDR2 (germline): SEHNR, FQNEAQ (reference sequence). V shed 4 bases and J shed 5 bases, with 5 bases lying between them. CDR3 nucleotides: TGTGCCAGCAGCTCCGGGGAGACCCAGTACTTC. This gives the protein CASSSGETQYF. Full variable domain (rest looked up from reference TRBV7-9 and TRBJ2-5): DTGVSQNPRHKITKRGQNVTFRCDPISEHNRLYWYRQTLGQGPEFLTYFQNEAQLEKSRLLSDRFSAERPKGSFSTLEIQRTEQGDSAMYLCASSSGETQYFGPGTRLLVL.

This clone was detected only a few times. The junction does not match germline at one end; this may be a read error. V and J are TRBV7-7 and TRBJ2-5; D gene uncertain. This CDR3 is built from 13 residues. Germline assignment: CDR1 SSHAT and CDR2 FNYEAQ (reference sequence). CDR3 DNA sequence: TGTGCTAGCAGCCCGAGGTTAGGAGAGACCCAGTACTTC. Translation gives CASSPRLGETQYF.

CDR3 sequence reads: CASSARGESSYEQYF. The DNA for the CDR3 is TGTGCCAGCAGTGCTAGGGGGGAGAGCTCCTACGAGCAGTACTTC. V is TRBV6-5 and J is TRBJ2-7; D is tentatively TRBD1 or TRBD2 (6 bases each). CDR3 length: 15 amino acids. The ends were cut back, 5 bases at V and 0 bases at J, with 14 bases in the middle. Germline V gene lookup returns CDR1 MNHEY and CDR2 SVGAGI.

The gene calls are TRBV29-1 and TRBJ2-7; D unresolved. Per germline, CDR1 SQVTM and CDR2 ANQGSEA. The CDR3 runs 10 residues. V was pared by 6 bases and J by 7 bases, with 10 bases between. The CDR3 bases are TGCAGCGTGCGCGTGGGGGAGCAGTACTTC. Protein: CSVRVGEQYF.

CDR3 region: CASSFRDRVSEQYF. The CDR3 DNA follows: TGTGCCAGCAGTTTCCGGGACAGGGTTTCCGAGCAGTACTTC. The chain couples TRBV6-1 to TRBJ2-7; 9 nucleotides match TRBD1. The trim removed 5 bases at V and 6 bases at J, leaving 8 bases unmatched. This CDR3 spans 14 amino acids. Germline CDR1 MNHNS, CDR2 SASEGT.

This clone was seen once. The CDR3 nucleotides read TGTGCCAGCAGCAAAGTGAGGGACTCCAATGAGCAGTTCTTC. This gives the protein CASSKVRDSNEQFF. V and J are TRBV21-1 and TRBJ2-1; the listed D gene, TRBD2, was not tested against the DNA. TRBV21-1 is an annotated pseudogene. The CDR3 loop spans 14 amino acids.

V is TRBV7-3 and J is TRBJ2-3; no clear D. This CDR3 has 13 amino acids. The germline V and J ends were trimmed by 4 bases and 4 bases, with 9 bases remaining between them. Germline lookup yields CDR1 SGHTA and CDR2 FQGTGA. The CDR3 reads CASSSLVADTQYF. DNA of the CDR3: TGTGCCAGCAGCTCTCTAGTGGCAGATACGCAGTATTTT.